A single sample is the source of the 21 T cell receptor beta chains below, sequenced in a study of blood T cell repertoires in COVID-19. Sequenced by immunoSEQ multiplex PCR; TCRdb stores in-frame clones only, minus some. The sample gives roughly 43,000 clones, roughly four fifths of which show up once; roughly 47% is in the top ten. The sequenced material came from peripheral blood. These receptors originate from a woman over 75 with acute or convalescent COVID-19.

This sequence joins TRBV5-1 and TRBJ2-5, with TRBD2 matching 11 bases. The CDR3 runs to 15 residues. The germline V gene has CDR1 SGHRS and CDR2 YFSETQ. V gave up 3 bases and J gave up 3 bases; unmatched junction bases: 4. In DNA form, the CDR3 reads TGCGCCAGCAGCTCCTTAGCGGGGGGGGAAGAGACCCAGTACTTC. Residues: CASSSLAGGEETQYF.

The chain uses TRBV6-2 or TRBV6-3 and TRBJ2-5, with D perhaps TRBD2 (6 bases). Per germline, CDR1 MNHEY and CDR2 SVGEGT. The CDR3 totals 14 residues. Trimming took off 5 bases at V and 5 bases at J, with 15 bases between the two ends. The CDR3, as DNA: TGTGCCAGCAGTCCGGGCCCTGGAGGGGAGACCCAGTACTTC. This translates into CASSPGPGGETQYF.

This rearrangement joins TRBV2 to TRBJ2-1; the D gene is possibly TRBD2 (6 bases). Looked up from germline, CDR1 is SNHLY and CDR2 is FYNNEI. The V end lost 4 bases, the J end lost 8 bases, and 18 bases lay between the germline ends. This CDR3 region has 15 residues. CDR3 sequence: CASSGDSAGLHEQFF. The DNA of the CDR3 is TGTGCCAGCAGTGGGGACTCCGCGGGGCTACATGAGCAGTTCTTC.

This sequence joins TRBV9 and TRBJ1-6, with 7 positions matching TRBD1. Germline trimming cut 3 bases from V and 9 bases from J; bases unmatched to any gene: 12. The CDR3 has 16 amino acids. Germline lookup yields CDR1 SGDLS and CDR2 YYNGEE. CDR3 in DNA: TGTGCCAGCAGCGCTGGGGGAACAGGGGTTGTTTCACCCCTCCACTTT. Translated: CASSAGGTGVVSPLHF.

This sequence joins TRBV30 and TRBJ1-3; no clear D gene. The germline gives CDR1 GTSNPN, CDR2 SVGIG (reference sequence). V was pared by 3 bases and J by 0 bases, with 9 bases between. CDR3 length: 14 residues. The CDR3 bases are TGTGCCTGGAGAGGCGGGAGCTCTGGAAACACCATATATTTT. Amino acid sequence: CAWRGGSSGNTIYF.

The CDR3 sequence: CASSLGRGRLKYNEQFF. The CDR3 coding sequence is TGTGCCAGCAGCTTAGGGCGGGGACGACTCAAATACAATGAGCAGTTCTTC. The rearrangement links TRBV7-9 to TRBJ2-1, with D perhaps TRBD2 (6 bases). The germline V and J ends were trimmed by 1 base and 4 bases, with 17 bases remaining between them. Germline CDR1 and CDR2: SEHNR and FQNEAQ (reference sequence). This CDR3 has 17 residues. Full variable domain (rest looked up from reference TRBV7-9 and TRBJ2-1): DTGVSQNPRHKITKRGQNVTFRCDPISEHNRLYWYRQTLGQGPEFLTYFQNEAQLEKSRLLSDRFSAERPKGSFSTLEIQRTEQGDSAMYLCASSLGRGRLKYNEQFFGPGTRLTVL.

V is TRBV18 and J is TRBJ1-2; D is perhaps TRBD1 (5 bases). Trimming took off 6 bases at V and 2 bases at J, with 13 bases between the two ends. This CDR3 is built from 14 residues. CDR1 KGHSH and CDR2 LQKENI come from the germline V gene. The CDR3: CASSPGGANYGYTF. CDR3 sequence (DNA): TGTGCCAGCTCCCCGGGGGGAGCGAACTATGGCTACACCTTC.

The chain couples TRBV3-1 (or the pseudogene TRBV3-2) to TRBJ2-5, with D unresolved. CDR3 size: 11 residues. V gave up 7 bases and J gave up 2 bases, with 5 bases separating them. Germline CDR1 is LGHDT and CDR2 is YNNKEL (reference sequence). The chain's CDR3 is CASTFQETQYF. In DNA form, the CDR3 reads TGTGCCAGCACATTTCAAGAGACCCAGTACTTC.

This chain links TRBV5-1 with TRBJ2-7; maybe TRBD2 (7 bases). In germline, CDR1 is SGHRS, CDR2 YFSETQ. V shed 2 bases and J shed 2 bases, with 23 bases lying between them. This CDR3 has 18 residues. Here the CDR3 reads CASSFLTGTPGGAYEQYF. The CDR3 nucleotides are TGCGCCAGCAGCTTTCTAACCGGGACCCCGGGGGGCGCCTACGAGCAGTACTTC.

V and J are TRBV9 and TRBJ2-7; D remains ambiguous. The CDR3 is 13 residues long. V lost 0 bases, J lost 5 bases, and 9 bases lay in between. Germline V gene data show CDR1 as SGDLS and CDR2 as YYNGEE. The CDR3 sequence is CASSVAPGNEQYF. The CDR3 region has the DNA TGTGCCAGCAGCGTAGCACCAGGCAACGAGCAGTACTTC. Using reference TRBV9 and TRBJ2-7 for the parts outside the CDR3, the full variable domain is DSGVTQTPKHLITATGQRVTLRCSPRSGDLSVYWYQQSLDQGLQFLIQYYNGEERAKGNILERFSAQQFPDLHSELNLSSLELGDSALYFCASSVAPGNEQYFGPGTRLTVT.

This clone was detected only once. The V call is TRBV5-1, the J call TRBJ1-3; D unresolved. Germline CDR1 and CDR2: SGHRS and YFSETQ. V lost 2 bases and J 0 bases, leaving 9 bases between the germline ends. CDR3 size: 15 residues. The CDR3 loop is CASSFEGSSGNTIYF. The CDR3, as DNA: TGCGCCAGCAGCTTCGAGGGAAGCTCTGGAAACACCATATATTTT.

This clone appeared a single time. The chain is built from TRBV11-2 and TRBJ2-3; 8 bases match TRBD1. V shed 2 bases, J shed 5 bases, and the junction held 6 bases outside the gene matches. This CDR3 spans 15 amino acids. In germline, CDR1 is SGHAT, CDR2 FQNNGV. The CDR3 DNA follows: TGTGCCAGCAGCTTAAACGGACAGGGAATAGATACGCAGTATTTT. Amino acids: CASSLNGQGIDTQYF.

The chain combines TRBV29-1 with TRBJ2-1; TRBD2 matches 9 bases. Germline trimming cut 5 bases from V and 2 bases from J; bases unmatched to any gene: 7. The germline V gene has CDR1 SQVTM and CDR2 ANQGSEA. The CDR3 runs 15 residues. The CDR3 coding sequence is TGCAGCGTTCGAAGCGGGGGGCTAACCTACAATGAGCAGTTCTTC. Its protein product is CSVRSGGLTYNEQFF.

J is TRBJ1-2 and V is TRBV11-2, with 8 bases aligning to TRBD1. V shed 5 bases, J shed 1 base, and the junction held 3 bases outside the gene matches. The CDR3 runs to 14 residues. Per germline, CDR1 SGHAT and CDR2 FQNNGV. Written as DNA, the CDR3 is TGTGCCAGCAGCAAGGACAGGGTTAACTATGGCTACACCTTC. Its protein is CASSKDRVNYGYTF.

This chain joins TRBV28 and TRBJ1-6, with 9 bases fitting TRBD1. The CDR3 contains 16 residues. The germline gives CDR1 MDHEN, CDR2 SYDVKM. Germline trimming cut 6 bases from V and 4 bases from J; bases unmatched to any gene: 7. In nucleotides, the CDR3 is TGTGCCAGCAGCTCCCTTGGACAGGGGTATAATTCACCCCTCCACTTT. Its translation is CASSSLGQGYNSPLHF.

V and J are TRBV19 and TRBJ1-2; perhaps TRBD1 as D (6 bases). Germline CDR1 reads LNHDA; CDR2 reads SQIVND (reference sequence). This CDR3 has 14 residues. The V gene lost 5 bases and the J gene lost 6 bases, with 16 bases spanning the gap. CDR3 in DNA: TGTGCCAGTAGTCGGACAGCCTTCTCGGATGGCTACACCTTC. This sequence encodes CASSRTAFSDGYTF.

The chain links TRBV19 to TRBJ2-2, with 8 bases identical to TRBD1. This CDR3 has 14 residues. From germline, CDR1 is LNHDA and CDR2 SQIVND (reference sequence). The V gene end was trimmed by 5 bases and the J gene end by 1 base; junction bases not matched to a gene: 0. The CDR3: CASSGTGNTGELFF. The CDR3 DNA reads TGTGCCAGTAGTGGGACAGGGAACACCGGGGAGCTGTTTTTT.

The rearrangement joins TRBV2 to TRBJ1-5, with 9 bases matching TRBD1. Trimming at V came to 9 bases and at J to 2 bases, leaving 8 bases not matched to a gene. CDR1 is SNHLY, CDR2 FYNNEI, per germline. CDR3 length equals 15 residues. For the CDR3, the DNA is TGTGCCAGTGGCTTGGACAGGGGCGGCAATCAGCCCCAGCATTTT. Amino acids: CASGLDRGGNQPQHF.

V gene TRBV5-8 combines with J gene TRBJ2-1; possibly TRBD1 for D (6 bases). Germline V gene lookup returns CDR1 SGHTS and CDR2 YDEGEE. V lost 6 bases, J lost 7 bases, and 14 bases lay in between. The CDR3 consists of 13 residues. The CDR3 DNA follows: TGTGCCAGCAAGGCCAGGGGAAGGAATGAGCAGTTCTTC. Its protein product is CASKARGRNEQFF.

The chain employs TRBV6-2 or TRBV6-3 and TRBJ1-1; weak D call: TRBD1 (5 bases). The germline CDR1 and CDR2 sequences are MNHEY and SVGEGT. Trimming took 6 bases from V and 7 from J, leaving 18 bases between them. This CDR3 comprises 14 residues. The CDR3 sequence: CASSLLRGAGEAFF. CDR3 DNA: TGTGCCAGCAGCCTCCTCCGTGGGGCTGGTGAAGCTTTCTTT.

In this sample, this clone turned up once. This chain links TRBV6-6 with TRBJ2-2, with D tentatively TRBD1 (5 bases). V shed 6 bases and J shed 0 bases, with 14 bases lying between them. CDR1 is MNHNY and CDR2 is SVGAGI in the germline V gene (reference sequence). This CDR3 contains 16 residues. The CDR3 DNA reads TGTGCCAGCAGCTTTCTTAGGGGCACGAACACCGGGGAGCTGTTTTTT. Translation gives CASSFLRGTNTGELFF.